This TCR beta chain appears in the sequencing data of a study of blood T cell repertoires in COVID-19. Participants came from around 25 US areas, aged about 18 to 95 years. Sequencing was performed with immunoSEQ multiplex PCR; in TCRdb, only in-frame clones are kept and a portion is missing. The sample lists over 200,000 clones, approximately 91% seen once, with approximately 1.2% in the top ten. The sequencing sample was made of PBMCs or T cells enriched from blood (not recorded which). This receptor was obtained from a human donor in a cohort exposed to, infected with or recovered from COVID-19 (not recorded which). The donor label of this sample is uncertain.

CDR3 residues: CASSQDQTFGYGYTF. Written as DNA, the CDR3 is TGCGCCAGCAGCCAAGATCAGACATTCGGATATGGCTACACCTTC. The J gene is TRBJ1-2, the V gene TRBV4-1; D remains unclear. CDR3 length: 15 residues. Trimming left V 0 bases short and J 5 bases short, with 13 bases between. Looked up from germline, CDR1 is MGHRA and CDR2 is YSYEKL.